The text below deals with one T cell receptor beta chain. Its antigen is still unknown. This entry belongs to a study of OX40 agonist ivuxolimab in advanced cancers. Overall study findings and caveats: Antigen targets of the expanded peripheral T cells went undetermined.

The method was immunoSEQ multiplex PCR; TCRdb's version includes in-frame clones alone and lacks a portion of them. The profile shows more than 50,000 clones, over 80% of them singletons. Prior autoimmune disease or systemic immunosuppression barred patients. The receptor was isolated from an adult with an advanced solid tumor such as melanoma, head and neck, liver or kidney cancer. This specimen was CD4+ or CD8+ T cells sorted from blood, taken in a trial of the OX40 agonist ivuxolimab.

DNA of the CDR3: TGTGCCAGCCCCAGGGGCTACGAGCAGTACTTC. It is translated as CASPRGYEQYF. The chain recombines TRBV6-6 with TRBJ2-7, with D perhaps TRBD1 (6 bases). Germline V lookup: CDR1 MNHNY, CDR2 SVGAGI (reference sequence). Trimming took 8 bases from V and 3 from J, leaving 8 bases between them. This CDR3 is 11 amino acids long.